Listed below are T cell receptor beta chains from one sample, sequenced in a study of response to subunit inactivated influenza vaccine. TCRdb re-analysed the RT-PCR reads in MiXCR, keeping a single row per CDR3 protein. The sample holds just under 550,000 distinct CDR3 sequences, roughly 25% seen once. Separately, the same data were catalogued under a study of T cells expressing NK-cell markers.

The sequenced sample was CD4+ T cells sorted from PBMCs, obtained 11 to 12 days after vaccination. The receptors were sampled from a man aged 50-59 years who received an inactivated influenza vaccine. The CDR3 runs from the conserved cysteine through the conserved F or W. A D gene is named only where the DNA matches it firmly. Expanded clones get a size class; other rows say once, few or many, or leave the size out.

V	J	D	size	DNA	CDR3
TRBV11-2	TRBJ1-2	NA	NA	TGTGCCAGCAGCTTAGGGGCGCTACGTCTAACCTCCAGTTGGAAGGACGGCTACACCTTC	CASSLGALRLTSSWKDGYTF
TRBV7-9	TRBJ2-7	TRBD1	few	TGTGCCAGCAGCTTAGCGGCGTCGGGACAGAACTACGAGCAGTACTTC	CASSLAASGQNYEQYF
TRBV4-3	TRBJ2-2	TRBD1	NA	TGCGCCAGCAGCCATGACAACTTACAGGGGCGGGTCGGGGAGCTGTTTTTT	CASSHDNLQGRVGELFF
TRBV3-1	TRBJ2-1	NA	NA	TGTGCCAGCGGACCGGGGACCTACAATGAGCAGTTCTTC	CASGPGTYNEQFF
TRBV12-3/TRBV12-4	TRBJ2-1	NA	few	TGTGCCAGCAGTTTGGAGGCACAGACCACCGGGCAGTTCTTC	CASSLEAQTTGQFF
TRBV21-1	TRBJ1-1	NA	NA	TGTGCCAGCAGCAAAGACGAGGGCCCTACGGGGGCTTTCTTT	CASSKDEGPTGAFF
TRBV12-3/TRBV12-4	TRBJ2-3	TRBD2	many	TGTGCCAGCAGTCTAGGGACTAGAGCAGATACGCAGTATTTT	CASSLGTRADTQYF
TRBV7-2	TRBJ1-5	NA	NA	TGTGCCAGCAGCTTAATGAATAGCAATCAGCCCCAGCATTTT	CASSLMNSNQPQHF
TRBV7-3	TRBJ2-1	NA	NA	TGTGCCAGCAGCTCAGCTTTATACAATGAGCAGTTCTTC	CASSSALYNEQFF
TRBV20-1	TRBJ2-7	TRBD1	few	TGCAGTGCTAGAGCCGGGACAGGGATCCACGAGCAGTACTTC	CSARAGTGIHEQYF